This TCR beta chain comes out of a study of cytomegalovirus exposure and HLA in healthy donors. Germline loops: CDR1 SGHTA, CDR2 FQGNSA. The CDR3 spans 13 residues. V lost 4 bases and J 6 bases, leaving 9 bases between the germline ends. 13 Jbeta primers and 60 Vbeta primers were used for the PCR. The repertoire was sequenced with immunoSEQ multiplex PCR; TCRdb's copy has only in-frame clones and lacks some. This sample has fewer than 250,000 clones; 65% to 80% occur once, and the top ten carry more than 4%. This clone appeared a few times. Other DNA sequences from this sample encode an identical CDR3 as well.

The sequenced material came from PBMCs. This clonotype originated in a man aged 25-40 years in good health and CMV-seropositive. This chain joins TRBV7-2 and TRBJ2-2; D is perhaps TRBD1 (5 bases). The CDR3 loop reads CASSSDRAGELFF. The CDR3 coding sequence is TGTGCCAGCAGCTCCGACAGAGCCGGGGAGCTGTTTTTT.